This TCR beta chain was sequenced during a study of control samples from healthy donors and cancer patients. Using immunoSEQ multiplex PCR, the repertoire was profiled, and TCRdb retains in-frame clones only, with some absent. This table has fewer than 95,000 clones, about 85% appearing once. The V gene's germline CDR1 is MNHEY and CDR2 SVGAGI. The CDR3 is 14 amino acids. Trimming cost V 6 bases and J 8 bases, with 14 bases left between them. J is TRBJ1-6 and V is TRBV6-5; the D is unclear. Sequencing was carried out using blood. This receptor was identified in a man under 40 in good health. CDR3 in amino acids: CASRLGKPYSPLHF. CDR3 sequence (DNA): TGTGCCAGCAGACTGGGAAAACCTTATTCACCCCTCCACTTT.